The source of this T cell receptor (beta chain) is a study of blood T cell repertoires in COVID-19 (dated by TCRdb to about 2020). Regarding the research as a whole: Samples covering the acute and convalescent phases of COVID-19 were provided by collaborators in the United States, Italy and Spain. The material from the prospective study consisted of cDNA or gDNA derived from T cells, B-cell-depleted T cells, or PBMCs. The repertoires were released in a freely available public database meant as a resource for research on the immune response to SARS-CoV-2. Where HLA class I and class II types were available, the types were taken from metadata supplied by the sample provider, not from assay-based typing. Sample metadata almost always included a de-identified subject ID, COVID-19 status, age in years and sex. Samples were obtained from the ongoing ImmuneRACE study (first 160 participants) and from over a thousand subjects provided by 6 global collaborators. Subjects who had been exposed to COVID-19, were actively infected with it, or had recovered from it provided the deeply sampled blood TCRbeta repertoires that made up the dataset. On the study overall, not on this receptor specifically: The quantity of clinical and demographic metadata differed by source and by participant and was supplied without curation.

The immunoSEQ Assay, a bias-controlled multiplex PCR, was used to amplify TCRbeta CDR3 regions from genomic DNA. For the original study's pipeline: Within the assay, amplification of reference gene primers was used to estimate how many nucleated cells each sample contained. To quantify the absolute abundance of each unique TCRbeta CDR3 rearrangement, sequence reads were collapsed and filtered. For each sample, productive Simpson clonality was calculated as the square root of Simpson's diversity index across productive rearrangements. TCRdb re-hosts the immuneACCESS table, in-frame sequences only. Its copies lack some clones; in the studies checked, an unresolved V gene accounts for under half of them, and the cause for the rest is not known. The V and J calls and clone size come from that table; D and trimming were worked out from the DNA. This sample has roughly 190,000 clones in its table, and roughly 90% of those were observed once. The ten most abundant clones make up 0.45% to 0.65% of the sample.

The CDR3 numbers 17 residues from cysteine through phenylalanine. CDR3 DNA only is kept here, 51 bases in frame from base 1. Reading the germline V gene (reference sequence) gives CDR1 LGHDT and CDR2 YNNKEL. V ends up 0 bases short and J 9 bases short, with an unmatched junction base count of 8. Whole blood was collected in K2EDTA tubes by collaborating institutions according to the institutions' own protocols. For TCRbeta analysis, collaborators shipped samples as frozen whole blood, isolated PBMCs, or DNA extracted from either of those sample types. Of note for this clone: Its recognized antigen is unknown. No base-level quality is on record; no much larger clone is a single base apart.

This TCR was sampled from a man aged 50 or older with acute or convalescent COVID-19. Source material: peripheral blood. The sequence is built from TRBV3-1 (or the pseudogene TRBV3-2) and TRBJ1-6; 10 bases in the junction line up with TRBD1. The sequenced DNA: TGTGCCAGCAGCCAAGATCCGAGACAGGGGGCTGGTTCACCCCTCCACTTT. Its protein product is CASSQDPRQGAGSPLHF.